Listed below are T cell receptor beta chains from one sample, sequenced in a study of blood T cell repertoires in COVID-19. Using immunoSEQ multiplex PCR, the repertoire was profiled, and TCRdb retains in-frame clones only, with some absent. The table includes 20,000 to 25,000 clones, under 95% detected once. Source material: peripheral blood. Receptors were obtained from a human donor in a cohort sampled during active COVID-19. Each CDR3 is given with its conserved first and last residue. A D gene is named only where the DNA matches it firmly. Clone size is not always given. Where it is, it says once, few, many or a class for expanded clones.

v_gene: TRBV3-1/TRBV3-2
d_gene: .
abundance: .
j_gene: TRBJ1-2
CDR3nt: TGTGCCAGCAGCAGGATGGGCCTTAACTATGGCTACACCTTC
CDR3aa: CASSRMGLNYGYTF

v_gene: TRBV5-1
d_gene: .
abundance: .
j_gene: TRBJ2-2
CDR3nt: TGCGCCAGCAGCTACCCGGAGGGGACTAACACCGGGGAGCTGTTTTTT
CDR3aa: CASSYPEGTNTGELFF

v_gene: TRBV6-6
d_gene: .
abundance: .
j_gene: TRBJ1-5
CDR3nt: TGTGCCAGCAGTTACGGCGGGGAATACAGCAATCAGCCCCAGCATTTT
CDR3aa: CASSYGGEYSNQPQHF

v_gene: TRBV4-2
d_gene: .
abundance: .
j_gene: TRBJ1-2
CDR3nt: TGTGCCAGCAGCCAAGATACAGGGCGCCCCTACACCTTC
CDR3aa: CASSQDTGRPYTF

v_gene: TRBV5-6
d_gene: .
abundance: .
j_gene: TRBJ2-5
CDR3nt: TGTGCCAGCAGCCCAGGGTTTTCGAAAGAGACCCAGTACTTC
CDR3aa: CASSPGFSKETQYF

v_gene: TRBV11-2
d_gene: .
abundance: .
j_gene: TRBJ1-1
CDR3nt: TGTGCCAGCAGCTTAGGGAGGGGTTTCGCTGCTGAAGCTTTCTTT
CDR3aa: CASSLGRGFAAEAFF

v_gene: TRBV6-2/TRBV6-3
d_gene: .
abundance: once
j_gene: TRBJ2-7
CDR3nt: TGTGCCAGCAGTCGGTCAGGACAGCCATTTGAGACCGACGAGCAGTACTTC
CDR3aa: CASSRSGQPFETDEQYF

v_gene: TRBV6-5
d_gene: .
abundance: .
j_gene: TRBJ1-6
CDR3nt: TGTGCCAGCAGCCCGGAGGGACTCCCGAATTCACCCCTCCACTTT
CDR3aa: CASSPEGLPNSPLHF

v_gene: TRBV30
d_gene: TRBD2
abundance: .
j_gene: TRBJ2-7
CDR3nt: TGTGCCTGGGCCCGGGGGGGACCACCGAATGGCGAGCAGTACTTC
CDR3aa: CAWARGGPPNGEQYF

v_gene: TRBV15
d_gene: TRBD1
abundance: .
j_gene: TRBJ1-2
CDR3nt: TGTGCCACCAGCAGGGGACAGCCGAGTAACTATGGCTACACCTTC
CDR3aa: CATSRGQPSNYGYTF

v_gene: TRBV6-6
d_gene: TRBD1
abundance: .
j_gene: TRBJ2-3
CDR3nt: TGTGCCAGCAGTTCCAAGGGACAGCACACAGATACGCAGTATTTT
CDR3aa: CASSSKGQHTDTQYF

v_gene: TRBV12-3/TRBV12-4
d_gene: TRBD1
abundance: .
j_gene: TRBJ1-4
CDR3nt: TGTGCCAGCATTAGGGACAGGGATGAAAAACTGTTTTTT
CDR3aa: CASIRDRDEKLFF

v_gene: TRBV5-8
d_gene: TRBD1
abundance: once
j_gene: TRBJ1-4
CDR3nt: TGTGCCAGCAGCTCCGGGACAGGGGCCCTCCAAGAAAAACTGTTTTTT
CDR3aa: CASSSGTGALQEKLFF

v_gene: TRBV7-9
d_gene: TRBD2
abundance: .
j_gene: TRBJ2-2
CDR3nt: TGTGCCAGCAGCCGGGGAGGGACGAACACCGGGGAGCTGTTTTTT
CDR3aa: CASSRGGTNTGELFF

v_gene: TRBV24-1
d_gene: .
abundance: .
j_gene: TRBJ2-1
CDR3nt: TGTGCCACCAGTGATTTAACCGGAGACAATGAGCAGTTCTTC
CDR3aa: CATSDLTGDNEQFF

v_gene: TRBV30
d_gene: .
abundance: .
j_gene: TRBJ2-7
CDR3nt: TGTGCCTGGAGCGGCCGGGCAGGGGTAGTCTACGAGCAGTACTTC
CDR3aa: CAWSGRAGVVYEQYF

v_gene: TRBV2
d_gene: TRBD2
abundance: .
j_gene: TRBJ2-2
CDR3nt: TGTGCCAGCAGTGTGGGTAGCGGGGTAATGGATGCCGGGGAGCTGTTTTTT
CDR3aa: CASSVGSGVMDAGELFF

v_gene: TRBV3-1/TRBV3-2
d_gene: TRBD1
abundance: .
j_gene: TRBJ1-5
CDR3nt: TGTGCCAGCAGCCAGGGACAGGCATTAGGGAATCAGCCCCAGCATTTT
CDR3aa: CASSQGQALGNQPQHF

v_gene: TRBV4-3
d_gene: TRBD1
abundance: .
j_gene: TRBJ2-3
CDR3nt: TGCGCCAGCAGCCAGGGGACAGCTGGAGATACGCAGTATTTT
CDR3aa: CASSQGTAGDTQYF

v_gene: TRBV6-5
d_gene: .
abundance: once
j_gene: TRBJ1-5
CDR3nt: TGTGCCAGCAGTCCCACCGGGACGGGGGAGCCCCAGCATTTT
CDR3aa: CASSPTGTGEPQHF

v_gene: TRBV7-2
d_gene: TRBD2
abundance: .
j_gene: TRBJ2-5
CDR3nt: TGTGCCAGCCATAAGGGGCGGGAGGGCCAAGAGACCCAGTACTTC
CDR3aa: CASHKGREGQETQYF

v_gene: TRBV28
d_gene: .
abundance: .
j_gene: TRBJ1-3
CDR3nt: TGTGCCAGCAGTTTATCGCGGCAGAGCTCTGGAAACACCATATATTTT
CDR3aa: CASSLSRQSSGNTIYF

v_gene: TRBV6-5
d_gene: .
abundance: .
j_gene: TRBJ1-3
CDR3nt: TGTGCCAGCAGTTACTCGGGAGGCTCTGGAAACACCATATATTTT
CDR3aa: CASSYSGGSGNTIYF

v_gene: TRBV10-3
d_gene: TRBD1
abundance: .
j_gene: TRBJ2-3
CDR3nt: TGTGCCATCAGTGAGTCGGACAGGACAGATACGCAGTATTTT
CDR3aa: CAISESDRTDTQYF

v_gene: TRBV5-4
d_gene: TRBD2
abundance: .
j_gene: TRBJ2-5
CDR3nt: TGTGCCAGCAGCCGGGAGGGAGGGGAGACCCAGTACTTC
CDR3aa: CASSREGGETQYF

v_gene: TRBV15
d_gene: TRBD1
abundance: .
j_gene: TRBJ1-6
CDR3nt: TGTGCCACCAGCCCTACCGGGACAGGGGATTCACCCCTCCACTTT
CDR3aa: CATSPTGTGDSPLHF

v_gene: TRBV11-2
d_gene: .
abundance: .
j_gene: TRBJ2-1
CDR3nt: TGTGCCTCCGACCTGGGAGGTCTGTCCTACAATGAGCAGTTCTTC
CDR3aa: CASDLGGLSYNEQFF

v_gene: TRBV6-5
d_gene: TRBD2
abundance: once
j_gene: TRBJ2-5
CDR3nt: TGTGCCAGCAACCGCGGGGGGGAAGAGACCCAGTACTTC
CDR3aa: CASNRGGEETQYF

v_gene: TRBV5-1
d_gene: .
abundance: .
j_gene: TRBJ1-1
CDR3nt: TGCGCCAGCAGCTTGGGCGGAGGAGACACTGAAGCTTTCTTT
CDR3aa: CASSLGGGDTEAFF

v_gene: TRBV4-3
d_gene: .
abundance: .
j_gene: TRBJ1-2
CDR3nt: TGCGCCAGCAGCCAAGAGTGGGGGGGGAGTGGCTACACCTTC
CDR3aa: CASSQEWGGSGYTF

v_gene: TRBV28
d_gene: .
abundance: once
j_gene: TRBJ1-2
CDR3nt: TGTGCCAGCAGTACCTTAGGGGCCATCAACTATGGCTACACCTTC
CDR3aa: CASSTLGAINYGYTF

v_gene: TRBV2
d_gene: TRBD2
abundance: .
j_gene: TRBJ2-1
CDR3nt: TGTGCCAGCAGTCACCGACTAGCGGGGGGGCCGTTTGGTGAGCAGTTCTTC
CDR3aa: CASSHRLAGGPFGEQFF

v_gene: TRBV4-2
d_gene: TRBD2
abundance: once
j_gene: TRBJ2-1
CDR3nt: TGTGCCAGCAGCTTAACTAGCGGGATGAGCTCCTACAATGAGCAGTTCTTC
CDR3aa: CASSLTSGMSSYNEQFF

v_gene: TRBV5-5
d_gene: TRBD1
abundance: .
j_gene: TRBJ1-3
CDR3nt: TGTGCCAGCAGCGAGGGGACAGCTGGAAACACCATATATTTT
CDR3aa: CASSEGTAGNTIYF

v_gene: TRBV13
d_gene: .
abundance: .
j_gene: TRBJ1-4
CDR3nt: TGTGCCAGCAGTCACAGGGACGTTAATGAAAAACTGTTTTTT
CDR3aa: CASSHRDVNEKLFF

v_gene: TRBV11-3
d_gene: .
abundance: .
j_gene: TRBJ2-1
CDR3nt: TGTGCCAGCAGCTTAGTGGGGCAGGTATACAATGAGCAGTTCTTC
CDR3aa: CASSLVGQVYNEQFF

v_gene: TRBV9
d_gene: TRBD1
abundance: .
j_gene: TRBJ2-2
CDR3nt: TGTGCCAGCAGCGTATACAGGACAGGGGGTCTCACCGGGGAGCTGTTTTTT
CDR3aa: CASSVYRTGGLTGELFF

v_gene: TRBV7-3
d_gene: TRBD1
abundance: .
j_gene: TRBJ1-1
CDR3nt: TGTGCCAGCAGCTCAGGGACAGGGTTGAACACTGAAGCTTTCTTT
CDR3aa: CASSSGTGLNTEAFF

v_gene: TRBV11-2
d_gene: .
abundance: .
j_gene: TRBJ1-3
CDR3nt: TGTGCCAGCAGCTTAGCCTTGTCAGTAGGAAACACCATATATTTT
CDR3aa: CASSLALSVGNTIYF

v_gene: TRBV5-1
d_gene: TRBD2
abundance: .
j_gene: TRBJ2-1
CDR3nt: TGCGCCAGCAGGGAAGTAGCGGGGAACAATGAGCAGTTCTTC
CDR3aa: CASREVAGNNEQFF